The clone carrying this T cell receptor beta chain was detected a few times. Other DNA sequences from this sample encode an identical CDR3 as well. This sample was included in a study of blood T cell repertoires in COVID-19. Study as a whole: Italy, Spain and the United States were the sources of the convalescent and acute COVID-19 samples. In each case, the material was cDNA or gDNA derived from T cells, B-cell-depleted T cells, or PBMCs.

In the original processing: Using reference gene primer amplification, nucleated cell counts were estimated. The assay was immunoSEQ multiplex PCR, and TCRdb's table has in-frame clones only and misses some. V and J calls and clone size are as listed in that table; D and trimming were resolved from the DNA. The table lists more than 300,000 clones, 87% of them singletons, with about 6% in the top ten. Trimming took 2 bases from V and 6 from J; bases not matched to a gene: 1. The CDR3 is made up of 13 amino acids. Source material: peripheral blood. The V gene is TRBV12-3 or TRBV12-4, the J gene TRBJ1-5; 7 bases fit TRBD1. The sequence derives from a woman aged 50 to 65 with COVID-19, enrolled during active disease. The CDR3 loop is CASSLQGGQPQHF. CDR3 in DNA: TGTGCCAGCAGTTTACAGGGGGGTCAGCCCCAGCATTTT.